Detailed here is one T cell receptor beta chain. Profiled with immunoSEQ multiplex PCR; TCRdb holds only in-frame clones, not every one. The sample lists approximately 660,000 clones; roughly 88% were seen once. From germline, CDR1 is ENHRY and CDR2 SYGVKD. The V end lost 10 bases, the J end lost 2 bases, and 15 bases lay between the germline ends. The length of the CDR3 is 13 residues. These data come from a study of shared T cell receptors in the human thymus. The same data also went into a second study, on human thymus T cells.

The material sequenced was thymocytes. This sequence joins TRBV10-3 and TRBJ2-7; TRBD2 is a possible D gene (6 bases). This receptor was taken from a boy under two years old with a congenital heart defect. In DNA, the CDR3 is TGTGCCACAACCGGGGGAGGCACCTACGAGCAGTACTTC. The encoded protein is CATTGGGTYEQYF.